This T cell receptor (beta chain) appears in the sequencing data of a study of blood T cell repertoires in COVID-19. Between the trimmed V and J ends, which lost 3 bases and 7 bases, there was a span of 12 bases. This CDR3 is 13 amino acids long. Per germline, CDR1 SNHLY and CDR2 FYNNEI. Using immunoSEQ multiplex PCR, the repertoire was profiled, and TCRdb retains in-frame clones only, with some absent. The table lists a few hundred thousand clones, around 87% of them singletons. Sequencing was done on a sample of peripheral blood. The sequence derives from a woman between 65 and 79 years old with active or convalescent COVID-19. The rearrangement uses TRBV2 and TRBJ1-1; maybe TRBD1 (5 bases). DNA for the CDR3: TGTGCCAGCAGTGATAGCCCAAGGGGTGAAGCTTTCTTT. It is translated as CASSDSPRGEAFF.